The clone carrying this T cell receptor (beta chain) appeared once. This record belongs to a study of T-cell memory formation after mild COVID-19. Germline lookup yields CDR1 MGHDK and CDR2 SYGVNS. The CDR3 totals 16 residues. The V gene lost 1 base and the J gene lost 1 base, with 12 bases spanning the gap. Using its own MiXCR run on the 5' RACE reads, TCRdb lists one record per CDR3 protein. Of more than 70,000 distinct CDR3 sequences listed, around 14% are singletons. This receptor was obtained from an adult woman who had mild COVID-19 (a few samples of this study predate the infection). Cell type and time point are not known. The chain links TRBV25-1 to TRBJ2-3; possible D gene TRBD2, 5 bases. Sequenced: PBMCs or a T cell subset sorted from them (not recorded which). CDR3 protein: CASSELGRTGTDTQYF. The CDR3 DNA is TGTGCCAGCAGTGAATTGGGGAGAACGGGCACAGATACGCAGTATTTT.